Presented here are 8 T cell receptor beta chains from one specimen sequenced in a study of cytomegalovirus exposure and HLA in healthy donors. The study ran its PCR with 60 Vbeta and 13 Jbeta primers. TCRdb keeps only in-frame clones here, not all; method: immunoSEQ multiplex PCR. The sample shows roughly 120,000 clones, 76% of them seen only once. Sequencing input: PBMCs. These receptor sequences come from a young man in good health and CMV-seropositive.

Only a few counts were recorded for this clone. The chain has TRBV6-5 and TRBJ1-1, with D maybe TRBD1 (6 bases). Germline lookup yields CDR1 MNHEY and CDR2 SVGAGI. Trimming cost V 0 bases and J 2 bases, with 10 bases left between them. The CDR3 covers 15 residues. CDR3 residues: CASSYSAGENTEAFF. The CDR3 DNA sequence: TGTGCCAGCAGTTACTCGGCAGGGGAAAACACTGAAGCTTTCTTT.

This clone turned up a few times. The V and J genes are TRBV14 and TRBJ2-2; the D gene is possibly TRBD1 (6 bases). Trimming pared 5 bases from V and 5 bases from J, leaving 15 bases between. Germline CDR1 SGHDN, CDR2 FVKESK. This CDR3 is 15 amino acids long. CDR3 region: CASSEVGARTGELFF. The CDR3 DNA reads TGTGCCAGCAGCGAAGTGGGGGCGAGGACCGGGGAGCTGTTTTTT. The whole variable domain, remainder taken from reference TRBV14 and TRBJ2-2, is EAGVTQFPSHSVIEKGQTVTLRCDPISGHDNLYWYRRVMGKEIKFLLHFVKESKQDESGMPNNRFLAERTGGTYSTLKVQPAELEDSGVYFCASSEVGARTGELFFGEGSRLTVL.

V gene TRBV7-6 combines with J gene TRBJ2-7, with D perhaps matching TRBD2 (5 bases). The germline V gene has CDR1 SGHVS and CDR2 FNYEAQ. There are 13 residues in the CDR3. V was trimmed by 3 bases and J by 6 bases, leaving 12 bases between them. The CDR3 DNA sequence: TGTGCCAGCAGCTTGGGAGTGGGGTCCGAGCAGTACTTC. It codes for CASSLGVGSEQYF.

This rearrangement joins TRBV2 to TRBJ2-1, with 9 positions matching TRBD2. Germline V gene data show CDR1 as SNHLY and CDR2 as FYNNEI. The CDR3 has 16 amino acids. V lost 4 bases, J lost 4 bases, and 8 bases stayed unmatched. This CDR3 is CASSVRPSGGYNEQFF. CDR3 nucleotide sequence: TGTGCCAGCAGTGTTCGGCCCAGCGGGGGGTACAATGAGCAGTTCTTC.

The chain has TRBV4-1 and TRBJ1-2; no reliable D call. CDR3 size: 14 residues. Germline-derived CDR1 and CDR2 are MGHRA and YSYEKL. The V end was cut by 0 bases, the J end by 2 bases, with 7 bases between. CDR3 sequence reads: CASSQESLNYGYTF. CDR3 nucleotides: TGCGCCAGCAGCCAAGAGTCTTTGAACTATGGCTACACCTTC.

The chain joins TRBV2 to TRBJ1-5; TRBD1 matches at 8 bases. The CDR3 is made up of 15 amino acids. The J segment lost 4 bases and the V segment lost 4 bases, leaving 6 bases of the junction unmatched. Germline CDR1 SNHLY, CDR2 FYNNEI. The CDR3 loop reads CASSATHRGNQPQHF. CDR3 bases: TGTGCCAGCAGTGCAACCCACAGGGGGAATCAGCCCCAGCATTTT.

The CDR3 protein is CASSLKLAGDEQYF. The CDR3 DNA is TGTGCCAGCAGCTTAAAACTAGCGGGGGACGAGCAGTACTTC. The chain uses TRBV13 and TRBJ2-5, with 11 bases fitting TRBD2. Matching the DNA end better, TRBJ2-7 makes the J call doubtful. This CDR3 has 14 residues. The germline V gene has CDR1 PRHDT and CDR2 FYEKMQ (reference sequence).

This chain joins TRBV30 and TRBJ1-1, with D hard to call. The V gene lost 3 bases and the J gene lost 7 bases, with 9 bases spanning the gap. Germline-derived CDR1 and CDR2 are GTSNPN and SVGIG (reference sequence). There are 11 residues in the CDR3. CDR3 DNA: TGTGCCTGGAGCCAGGCCCATGAAGCTTTCTTT. Translating gives CAWSQAHEAFF.